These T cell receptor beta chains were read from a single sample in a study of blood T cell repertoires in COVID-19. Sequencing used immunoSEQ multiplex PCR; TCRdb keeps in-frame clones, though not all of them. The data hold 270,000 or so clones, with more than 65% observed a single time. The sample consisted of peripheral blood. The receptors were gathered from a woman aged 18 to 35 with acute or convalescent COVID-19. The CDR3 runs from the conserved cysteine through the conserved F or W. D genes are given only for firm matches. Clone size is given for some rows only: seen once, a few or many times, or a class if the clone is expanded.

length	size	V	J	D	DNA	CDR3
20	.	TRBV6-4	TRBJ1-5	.	TGTGCCAGCAGTGACCGGGGTGTGGGCAGGGAGGAGGATAGCAATCAGCCCCAGCATTTT	CASSDRGVGREEDSNQPQHF
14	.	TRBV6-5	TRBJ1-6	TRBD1	TGTGCCAGCAGTCAACAGGGGGCCAATTCACCCCTCCACTTT	CASSQQGANSPLHF
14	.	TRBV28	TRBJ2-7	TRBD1	TGTGCCAGCACCCCTTGGGACAGTACCTACGAGCAGTACTTC	CASTPWDSTYEQYF
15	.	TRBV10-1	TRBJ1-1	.	TGCGCCAGCAGTGAGAACCAGGGGCCGATCACTGAAGCTTTCTTT	CASSENQGPITEAFF
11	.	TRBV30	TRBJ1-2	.	TGTGCCTGGAGTGTTCCCAGTGGCTACACCTTC	CAWSVPSGYTF
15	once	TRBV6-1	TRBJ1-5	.	TGTGCCAGCAGTGATTTCGGAGTTAGCAATCAGCCCCAGCATTTT	CASSDFGVSNQPQHF
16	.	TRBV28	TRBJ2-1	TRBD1	TGTGCCAGCAGTTATTCGACAGGGAAGCTGTTAGATGAGCAGTTCTTC	CASSYSTGKLLDEQFF
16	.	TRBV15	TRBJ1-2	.	TGTGCCACCAGCAGAGATCTAACAGCTGTACCCTATGGCTACACCTTC	CATSRDLTAVPYGYTF
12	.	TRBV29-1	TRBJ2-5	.	TGCAGCGCTGGACACCACCAAGAGACCCAGTACTTC	CSAGHHQETQYF
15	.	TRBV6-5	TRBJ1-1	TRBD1	TGTGCCAGCAGTTACTCCGGGACAGGGAACACTGAAGCTTTCTTT	CASSYSGTGNTEAFF
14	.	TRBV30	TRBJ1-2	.	TGTGCCTGGAGTGTATCGGGGGGGGCGTTTGGCTACACCTTC	CAWSVSGGAFGYTF
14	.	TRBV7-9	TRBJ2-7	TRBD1	TGTGCCAGCAGCTTAGCGGACAGGTCGGGGGAGCAGTACTTC	CASSLADRSGEQYF
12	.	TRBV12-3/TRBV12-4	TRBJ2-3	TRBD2	TGTGCCAGCACCCCCGGGGGGAATACGCAGTATTTT	CASTPGGNTQYF
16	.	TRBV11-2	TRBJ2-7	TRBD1	TGTGCCAGCAGCTTCTCCCCCGGGACAGGGTTTAACGAGCAGTACTTC	CASSFSPGTGFNEQYF
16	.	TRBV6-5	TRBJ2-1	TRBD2	TGTGCCAGCAGTTACGGATACCGGGACTATAACAATGAGCAGTTCTTC	CASSYGYRDYNNEQFF
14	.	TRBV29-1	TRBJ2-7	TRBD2	TGCAGCGTTCTGACTAGCGGGAATTCCTACGAGCAGTACTTC	CSVLTSGNSYEQYF
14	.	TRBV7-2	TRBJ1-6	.	TGTGCCAGCAGCCCCCAGGGCACTAATTCACCCCTCCACTTT	CASSPQGTNSPLHF
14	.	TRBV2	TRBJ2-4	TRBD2	TGTGCCAGCACAGCGGGAGGATACAAAAACATTCAGTACTTC	CASTAGGYKNIQYF
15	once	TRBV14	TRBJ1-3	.	TGTGCCAGCAGCCCATCGAGGGTAGCTGGAAACACCATATATTTT	CASSPSRVAGNTIYF
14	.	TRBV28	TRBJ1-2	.	TGTGCCAGCAGTTTACCCCCGGACATCTATGGCTACACCTTC	CASSLPPDIYGYTF
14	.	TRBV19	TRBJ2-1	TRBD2	TGTGCCAGTAGTATTGGGGGGGTCTACAATGAGCAGTTCTTC	CASSIGGVYNEQFF
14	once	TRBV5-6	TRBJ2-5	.	TGTGCCAGCAGCTTGGCGGCAGGGAAAGAGACCCAGTACTTC	CASSLAAGKETQYF
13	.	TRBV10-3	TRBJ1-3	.	TGTGCCATCAGTGACAGGGGTGGAAACACCATATATTTT	CAISDRGGNTIYF
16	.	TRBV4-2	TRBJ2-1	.	TGTGCCAGCAGCCAAGAAATCGGGAGCTCCTACAATGAGCAGTTCTTC	CASSQEIGSSYNEQFF
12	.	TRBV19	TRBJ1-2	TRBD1	TGTGCCAATATACAGGGGGCTGGTGGCTACACCTTC	CANIQGAGGYTF
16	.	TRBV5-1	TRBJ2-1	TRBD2	TGCGCCAGCAGCTCCGAACAATTAGCGGGAGTTGGTGAGCAGTTCTTC	CASSSEQLAGVGEQFF
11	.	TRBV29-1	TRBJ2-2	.	TGCAGCGTCGGGGATTCCGGGGAGCTGTTTTTT	CSVGDSGELFF